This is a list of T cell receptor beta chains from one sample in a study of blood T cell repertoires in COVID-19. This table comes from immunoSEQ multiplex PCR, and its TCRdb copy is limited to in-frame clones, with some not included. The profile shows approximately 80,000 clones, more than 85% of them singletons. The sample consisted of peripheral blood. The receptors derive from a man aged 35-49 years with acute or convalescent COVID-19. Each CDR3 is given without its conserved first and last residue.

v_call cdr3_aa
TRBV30 AWSVTGGWSDTQY
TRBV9 ASSLRDSLWYGYT
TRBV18 ASSPGQGADEKLF
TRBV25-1 ASSEARQGGQETQY
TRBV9 ASSVSTSAYEQY
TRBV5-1 ASGPGTANTEAF
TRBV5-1 ASSPARSEETQY
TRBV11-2 ASRFGGEHGYT
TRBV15 ATSRDWGGLGSEAF
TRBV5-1 ASSLEASGTTYEQY
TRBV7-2 ASSLVSQGYGYT
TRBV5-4 ASSLVGTPNGNSPLH
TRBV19 ASSFSGGNTGELF
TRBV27 ASSLTGNQPQH
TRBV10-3 AISGDSGNTIY
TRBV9 ASSLRGLDSTDTQY
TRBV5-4 ASSLVGRAGRYGYT
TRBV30 AWNGGGETNTGELF
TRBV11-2 ASSLDGLYSYEQY
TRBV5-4 ASSLDQDQPQH
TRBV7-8 ASSLQGAYTGELF
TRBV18 ASSPEQLTQETQY
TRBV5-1 ASSLTGGSPLYGYT
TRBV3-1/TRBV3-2 ASSIGQGISGNTIY
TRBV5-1 ASSLGRGSYGYT
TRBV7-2 ASSFPGWNTEAF
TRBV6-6 ATDSGSRTYEQY
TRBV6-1 ASSEAIWGVLGNQPQH
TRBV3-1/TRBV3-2 ASSQLTGAEAF
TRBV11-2 ASSRGELTNEKLF
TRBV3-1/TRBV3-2 ASSREGGTYNEQF
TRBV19 ASRIDYGYT
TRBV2 ASSEDSQGAHEQY
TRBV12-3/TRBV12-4 ASSLTGSYEQY
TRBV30 AWGKDSSNEQF
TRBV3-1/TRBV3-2 ASSRTSAADTQY
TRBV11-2 ASSPSRTGQSPLH
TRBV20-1 SASTAGAGVSYEQY
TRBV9 ASSVDNRGLGYT
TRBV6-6 ASFPGARSPLH
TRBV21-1 ASSERDRLLGNTIY
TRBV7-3 ASSLTGGQGAFDGYT